The rows below give T cell receptor beta chains drawn from one sample of a study of CD8+ T cells in alopecia areata. Repertoires were generated with immunoSEQ multiplex PCR, while TCRdb's copy carries only in-frame clones and drops some. The repertoire holds under 150,000 clones, around 54% seen once, with around 3.4% in the top ten. Sequenced here: CD4+ T cells sorted from blood, sampled at week 24, from a patient treated with tofacitinib. These receptor sequences come from a human donor with alopecia areata. The CDR3 runs from the conserved cysteine through the conserved F or W. D genes are given only for firm matches. A clone size is listed for some rows: how often the clone was seen (once, few, many), or a class if it is expanded.

d_gene	abundance	j_gene	v_gene	CDR3nt	CDR3aa
NA	once	TRBJ1-6	TRBV4-3	TGCGCCAGCAGCCAAGATCTGGCCAATTCACCCCTCCACTTT	CASSQDLANSPLHF
NA	NA	TRBJ2-3	TRBV29-1	TGCAGCGTTGAAGAAGTAGGGTGGCAGGGACGGACAGATACGCAGTATTTT	CSVEEVGWQGRTDTQYF
NA	NA	TRBJ2-2	TRBV5-1	TGCGCCAGCAGCTTGGGCGGAGACGGGGAGCTGTTTTTT	CASSLGGDGELFF
TRBD2	few	TRBJ2-3	TRBV30	TGTGCCTGGAGTGTAGCGGGAAATACGAGGGCTACGCAGTATTTT	CAWSVAGNTRATQYF
NA	NA	TRBJ1-4	TRBV19	TGTGCCAGTAAGGGCAGGGAAGGAACTAATGAAAAACTGTTTTTT	CASKGREGTNEKLFF
NA	few	TRBJ2-2	TRBV29-1	TGCAGTGCTCGAAACACCGGGGAGCTGTTTTTT	CSARNTGELFF
NA	NA	TRBJ1-2	TRBV30	TGTGCCTGGAGTGACAGTACCTATGGCTACACCTTC	CAWSDSTYGYTF
NA	NA	TRBJ2-5	TRBV10-3	TGTGCCATCAGTGAGTCGGGGTCAGAGACCCAGTACTTC	CAISESGSETQYF
TRBD1	few	TRBJ1-1	TRBV29-1	TGCAGCGTACGGGACAGGGGCGATACTGAAGCTTTCTTT	CSVRDRGDTEAFF
TRBD1	few	TRBJ1-1	TRBV5-1	TGCGCCAGCAGCTTGGCGGGACAGAGAAACACTGAAGCTTTCTTT	CASSLAGQRNTEAFF
TRBD2	NA	TRBJ2-3	TRBV10-2	TGCGCCAGCAACCGCCGACTAGCCGGGCGTGAAGATACGCAGTATTTT	CASNRRLAGREDTQYF
NA	NA	TRBJ2-3	TRBV29-1	TGCAGCGTTGAGGAGGGGCCCACATTGCAGTATTTT	CSVEEGPTLQYF
NA	NA	TRBJ2-2	TRBV30	TGTGCCTGGAGTGTACTGCCGGGGGGCGGCGGGGAGCTGTTTTTT	CAWSVLPGGGGELFF
TRBD1	NA	TRBJ2-3	TRBV4-3	TGCGCCAGCAGCCGACAGGGAAACACAGATACGCAGTATTTT	CASSRQGNTDTQYF
NA	few	TRBJ1-1	TRBV4-1	TGCGCCAGCAGCCAAGAAACCCGGAACACTGAAGCTTTCTTT	CASSQETRNTEAFF
NA	NA	TRBJ2-5	TRBV25-1	TGTGCCAGCAGTAAAATAGGAGCGGATGAGACCCAGTACTTC	CASSKIGADETQYF
TRBD1	few	TRBJ2-2	TRBV29-1	TGCAGCGTTGCTGGGACAGACCACACCGGGGAGCTGTTTTTT	CSVAGTDHTGELFF
NA	NA	TRBJ1-2	TRBV30	TGTGCCTGGAGTGTCGGAGGCGGCTACACCTTC	CAWSVGGGYTF
NA	NA	TRBJ1-5	TRBV30	TGTGCCTGGAGTGTATTAACGGGCAATCAGCCCCAGCATTTT	CAWSVLTGNQPQHF
TRBD2	NA	TRBJ2-3	TRBV29-1	TGCAGCGTTGTAAGGGGAGGGACAGATACGCAGTATTTT	CSVVRGGTDTQYF
TRBD1	NA	TRBJ2-7	TRBV29-1	TGCAGCGTCGGACAGGGGTCTTCGTACGAGCAGTACTTC	CSVGQGSSYEQYF
TRBD2	NA	TRBJ2-1	TRBV4-3	TGCGCCAGCAGCCAAGTAAATAGCGGGAGGGGTGAGCAGTTCTTC	CASSQVNSGRGEQFF